The entry below describes one T cell receptor beta chain. Its antigen is unknown. The CDR3 runs 15 residues. V lost 0 bases to trimming and J lost 8 bases, with 13 bases between them. Per germline, CDR1 LGHNA and CDR2 YSLEER. The sample comes from a study of T cell responses to AZD1222 COVID-19 vaccine. Study-wide findings and caveats: It was only 6 or 7 AZD1222 recipients who were seropositive at baseline. Donors skewed white British and female; clonal diversity was possibly underestimated. Regions left unmutated in variants are reportedly the target of nearly half of spike-specific TCRs.

Clones were read by immunoSEQ multiplex PCR, and TCRdb kept only the in-frame ones, dropping some. The sample lists 120,000 to 150,000 clones, approximately 85% occurring once. The TCR sequence derives from an adult who received the MenACWY meningococcal vaccine as a control. The chain joins TRBV4-3 to TRBJ1-4; D unclear. This specimen was peripheral blood, taken 28 days after the second dose of the MenACWY control vaccine. DNA for the CDR3: TGCGCCAGCAGCCAAGATCCCACGACCAACGAAAAACTGTTTTTT. It is translated as CASSQDPTTNEKLFF.